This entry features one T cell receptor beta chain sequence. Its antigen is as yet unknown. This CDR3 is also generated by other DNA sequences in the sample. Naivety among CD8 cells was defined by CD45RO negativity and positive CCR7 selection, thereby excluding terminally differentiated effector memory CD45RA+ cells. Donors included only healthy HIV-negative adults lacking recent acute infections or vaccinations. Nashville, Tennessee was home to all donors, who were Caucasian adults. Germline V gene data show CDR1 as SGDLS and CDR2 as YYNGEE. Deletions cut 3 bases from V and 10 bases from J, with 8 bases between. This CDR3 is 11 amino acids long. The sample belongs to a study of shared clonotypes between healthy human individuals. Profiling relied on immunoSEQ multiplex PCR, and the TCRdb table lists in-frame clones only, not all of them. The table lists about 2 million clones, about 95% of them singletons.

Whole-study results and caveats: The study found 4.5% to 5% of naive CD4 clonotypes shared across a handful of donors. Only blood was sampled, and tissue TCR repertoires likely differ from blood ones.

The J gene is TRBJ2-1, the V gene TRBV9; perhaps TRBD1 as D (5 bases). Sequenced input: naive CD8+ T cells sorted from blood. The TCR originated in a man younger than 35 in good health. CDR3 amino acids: CASSAGPEQFF. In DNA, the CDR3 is TGTGCCAGCAGCGCAGGGCCCGAGCAGTTCTTC.